Listed here are 7 T cell receptor beta chains from one sample, sequenced in a study of CD8 T cells in Susac syndrome. An amount of RNA that ranged from roughly 0.5 to 1 ug was reverse transcribed with random hexamers. MiXCR, run by TCRdb on the immunoSEQ multiplex PCR reads, gives a single entry per CDR3 protein. This sample yields about 90,000 distinct CDR3 sequences, of which about 96% are seen a single time; more than 0.5% belongs to the top ten. Sequencing input: CD8+ T cells from PBMCs. Every receptor here comes from a human donor with Susac syndrome.

J is TRBJ1-2 and V is TRBV6-5; no definite D call. Germline CDR1 is MNHEY and CDR2 is SVGAGI. The V end was cut by 1 base, the J end by 4 bases, with 13 bases between. The CDR3 is 15 amino acids. CDR3 bases: TGTGCCAGCAGTTACTTCGAAAGGTCCGCCTATGGCTACACCTTC. Its translation: CASSYFERSAYGYTF.

CDR3 nucleotide sequence: TGTGCCAGCGTTTCTGGGACAGGGGAAGAGACCCAGTACTTC. As protein: CASVSGTGEETQYF. The rearrangement links TRBV28 to TRBJ2-5; TRBD1 matches 10 bases. V trimming: 8 bases; J trimming: 3 bases; junction bases outside the gene matches: 6. This CDR3 is 14 amino acids long. Germline V gives CDR1 MDHEN, CDR2 SYDVKM.

The chain has TRBV7-9 and TRBJ1-2; 10 bases agree with TRBD1. The CDR3 runs 14 residues. Per the germline V gene, CDR1 is SEHNR and CDR2 is FQNEAQ (reference sequence). V was pared by 5 bases and J by 8 bases, with 8 bases of the junction left unmatched. The CDR3 nucleotides are TGTGCCAGCAGCCTTTCCGGGACAGGGGAAGGCTACACCTTC. Encoded protein: CASSLSGTGEGYTF.

The V call is TRBV18, the J call TRBJ1-5; D is possibly TRBD1 (6 bases). The CDR3 spans 14 residues. The V gene's germline CDR1 is KGHSH and CDR2 LQKENI. The ends were cut back, 0 bases at V and 7 bases at J, with 10 bases in the middle. The CDR3 reads CASSPPGQEQPQHF. CDR3 coding DNA: TGTGCCAGCTCACCACCGGGACAAGAGCAGCCCCAGCATTTT.

This rearrangement joins TRBV10-2 to TRBJ1-2, with D uncertain. The CDR3 runs 14 residues. Germline V gene lookup returns CDR1 WSHSY and CDR2 SAAADI. The germline V and J ends were trimmed by 4 bases and 7 bases, with 16 bases remaining between them. The CDR3 here is CASSASESFLGYTF. The DNA for the CDR3 is TGCGCCAGCAGTGCTTCCGAAAGCTTTCTTGGCTACACCTTC.

CDR3: CAWTGGDYGYTF. The CDR3 DNA sequence: TGTGCCTGGACAGGGGGGGACTATGGCTACACCTTC. This chain joins TRBV30 and TRBJ1-2; 7 nucleotides agree with TRBD1. The length of the CDR3 is 12 residues. Trimming took 4 bases from V and 3 from J; bases not matched to a gene: 2. CDR1 is GTSNPN, CDR2 SVGIG, per germline (reference sequence).

The gene calls are TRBV5-6 and TRBJ2-5, with a possible D match to TRBD2 (5 bases). This CDR3 region has 16 residues. Germline CDR1 is SGHDT and CDR2 is YYEEEE. V was shortened by 0 bases and J by 1 base, with 13 bases between the two germline ends. The DNA of the CDR3 is TGTGCCAGCAGCTTGGGAGGGCTGGGTGGCCAAGAGACCCAGTACTTC. Its protein is CASSLGGLGGQETQYF.